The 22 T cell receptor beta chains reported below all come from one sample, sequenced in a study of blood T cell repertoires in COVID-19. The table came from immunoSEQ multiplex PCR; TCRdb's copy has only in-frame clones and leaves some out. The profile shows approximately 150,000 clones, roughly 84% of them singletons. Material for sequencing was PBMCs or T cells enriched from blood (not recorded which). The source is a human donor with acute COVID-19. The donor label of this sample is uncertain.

The CDR3 spells CASSPTGTKDTQYF. As DNA, the CDR3 is TGTGCCAGCAGCCCTACGGGGACTAAGGATACGCAGTATTTT. The V call is TRBV11-1, the J call TRBJ2-3; 7 bases map to TRBD2. In germline, CDR1 is SGHAT, CDR2 FQDESV (reference sequence). This CDR3 is 14 amino acids long. J was trimmed by 6 bases and V by 5 bases; bases with no gene match: 8.

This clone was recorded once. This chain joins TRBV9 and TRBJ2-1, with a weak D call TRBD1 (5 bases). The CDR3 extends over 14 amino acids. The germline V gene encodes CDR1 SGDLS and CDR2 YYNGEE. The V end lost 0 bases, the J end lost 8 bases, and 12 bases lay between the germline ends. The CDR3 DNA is TGTGCCAGCAGCGTAGGGGCAGGGTCAGATGAGCAGTTCTTC. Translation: CASSVGAGSDEQFF.

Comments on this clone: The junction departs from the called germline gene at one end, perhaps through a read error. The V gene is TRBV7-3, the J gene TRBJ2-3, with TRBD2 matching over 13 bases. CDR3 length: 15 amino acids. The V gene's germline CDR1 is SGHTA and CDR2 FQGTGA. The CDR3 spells CASSLTSGGADTQYF. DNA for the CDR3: TGTGCCAGCAGCCTAACTAGCGGGGGGGCAGATACGCAGTATTTT.

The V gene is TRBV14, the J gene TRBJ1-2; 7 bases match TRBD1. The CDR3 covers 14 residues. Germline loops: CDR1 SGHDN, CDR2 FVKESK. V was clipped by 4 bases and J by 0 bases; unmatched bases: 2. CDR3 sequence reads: CASSPGQSNYGYTF. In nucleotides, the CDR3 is TGTGCCAGCAGCCCGGGACAGTCTAACTATGGCTACACCTTC.

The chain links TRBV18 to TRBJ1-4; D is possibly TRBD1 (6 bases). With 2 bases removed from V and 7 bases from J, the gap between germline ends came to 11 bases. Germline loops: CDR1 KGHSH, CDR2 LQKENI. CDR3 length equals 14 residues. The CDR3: CASSPNRDGEKLFF. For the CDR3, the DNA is TGTGCCAGCTCACCAAACAGGGACGGTGAAAAACTGTTTTTT.

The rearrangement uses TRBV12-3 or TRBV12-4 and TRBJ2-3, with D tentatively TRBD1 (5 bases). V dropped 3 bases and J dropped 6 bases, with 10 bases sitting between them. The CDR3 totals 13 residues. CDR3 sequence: CASSFRGRDTQYF. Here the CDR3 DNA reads TGTGCCAGCAGTTTTAGGGGCAGGGATACGCAGTATTTT.

The chain's CDR3 is CATAGDRWDGYGYTF. The CDR3 DNA reads TGTGCCACAGCAGGGGACAGGTGGGATGGCTATGGCTACACCTTC. V and J are TRBV27 and TRBJ1-2; TRBD1 agrees at 8 bases. Germline CDR1 is MNHEY and CDR2 is SMNVEV (reference sequence). The CDR3 totals 15 residues. V lost 10 bases to trimming and J lost 4 bases; unmatched junction nucleotides: 14.

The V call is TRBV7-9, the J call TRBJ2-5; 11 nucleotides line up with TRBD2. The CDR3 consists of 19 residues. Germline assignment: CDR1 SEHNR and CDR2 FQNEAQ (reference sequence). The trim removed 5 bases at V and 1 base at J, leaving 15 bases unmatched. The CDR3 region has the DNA TGTGCCAGCAGCCCAATCGGACTAGCGGGCCCAATGATCCAAGAGACCCAGTACTTC. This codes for CASSPIGLAGPMIQETQYF.

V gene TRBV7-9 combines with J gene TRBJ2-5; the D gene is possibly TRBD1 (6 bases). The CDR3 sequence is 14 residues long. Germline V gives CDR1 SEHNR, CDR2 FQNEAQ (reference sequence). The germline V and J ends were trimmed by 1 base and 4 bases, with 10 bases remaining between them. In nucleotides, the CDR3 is TGTGCCAGCAGCTTAGGCGGCAGGGGAGAGACCCAGTACTTC. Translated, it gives CASSLGGRGETQYF. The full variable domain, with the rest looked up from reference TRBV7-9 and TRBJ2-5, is DTGVSQNPRHKITKRGQNVTFRCDPISEHNRLYWYRQTLGQGPEFLTYFQNEAQLEKSRLLSDRFSAERPKGSFSTLEIQRTEQGDSAMYLCASSLGGRGETQYFGPGTRLLVL.

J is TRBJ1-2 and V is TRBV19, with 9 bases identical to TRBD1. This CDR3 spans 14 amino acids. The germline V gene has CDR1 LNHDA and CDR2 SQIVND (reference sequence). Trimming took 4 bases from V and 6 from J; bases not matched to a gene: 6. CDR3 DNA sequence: TGTGCCAGTAGTACCATGACAGGGGGAGATGGCTACACCTTC. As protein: CASSTMTGGDGYTF.

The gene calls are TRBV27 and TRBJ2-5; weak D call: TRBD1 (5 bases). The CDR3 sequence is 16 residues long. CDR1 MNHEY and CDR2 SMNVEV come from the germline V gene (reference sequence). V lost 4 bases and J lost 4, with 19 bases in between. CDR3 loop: CASSSPRGRARETQYF. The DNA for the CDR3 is TGTGCCAGCAGTTCCCCCCGAGGCAGGGCTCGAGAGACCCAGTACTTC.

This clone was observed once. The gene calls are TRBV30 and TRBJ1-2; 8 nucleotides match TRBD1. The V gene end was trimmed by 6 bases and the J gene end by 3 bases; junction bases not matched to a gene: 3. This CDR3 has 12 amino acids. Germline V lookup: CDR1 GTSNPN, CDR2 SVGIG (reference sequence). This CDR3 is CACNRGDYGYTF. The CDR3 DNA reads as TGTGCCTGCAACAGGGGGGACTATGGCTACACCTTC.

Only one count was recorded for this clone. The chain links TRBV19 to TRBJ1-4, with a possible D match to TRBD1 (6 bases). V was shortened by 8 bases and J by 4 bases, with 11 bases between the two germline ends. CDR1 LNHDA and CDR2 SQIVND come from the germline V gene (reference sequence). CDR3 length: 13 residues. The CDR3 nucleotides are TGTGCCAGTGTACAGGGTATTAATGAAAAACTGTTTTTT. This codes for CASVQGINEKLFF.

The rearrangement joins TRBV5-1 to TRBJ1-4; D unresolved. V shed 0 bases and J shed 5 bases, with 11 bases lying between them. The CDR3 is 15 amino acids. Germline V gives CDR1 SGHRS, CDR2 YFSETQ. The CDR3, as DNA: TGCGCCAGCAGCTTGGGCGCGAGGGCAAATGAAAAACTGTTTTTT. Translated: CASSLGARANEKLFF.

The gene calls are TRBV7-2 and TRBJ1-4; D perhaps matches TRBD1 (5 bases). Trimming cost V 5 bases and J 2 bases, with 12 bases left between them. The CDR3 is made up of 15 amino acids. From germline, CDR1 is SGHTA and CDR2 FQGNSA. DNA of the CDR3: TGTGCCAGCAGCCCGTGGGGGGGGACTAATGAAAAACTGTTTTTT. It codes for CASSPWGGTNEKLFF.

CDR3 DNA sequence: TGCGCCAGCAGCCCAGGCCCCGGACAAGTGAACACTGAAGCTTTCTTT. It encodes CASSPGPGQVNTEAFF. This rearrangement joins TRBV4-1 to TRBJ1-1; tentatively, D is TRBD1 (5 bases). This CDR3 is 16 amino acids long. Germline V gives CDR1 MGHRA, CDR2 YSYEKL. V gave up 4 bases and J gave up 0 bases, with 15 bases separating them.

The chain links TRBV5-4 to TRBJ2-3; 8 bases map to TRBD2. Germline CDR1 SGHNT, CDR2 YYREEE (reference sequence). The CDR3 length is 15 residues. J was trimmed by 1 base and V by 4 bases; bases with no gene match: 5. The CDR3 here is CASSRGGARTDTQYF. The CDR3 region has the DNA TGTGCCAGCAGCCGGGGGGGGGCCCGCACAGATACGCAGTATTTT.

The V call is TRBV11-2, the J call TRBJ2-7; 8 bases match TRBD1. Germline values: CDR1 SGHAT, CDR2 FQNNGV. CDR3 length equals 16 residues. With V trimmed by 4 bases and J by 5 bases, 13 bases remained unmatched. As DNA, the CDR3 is TGTGCCAGCAGCTCCTTAAAGGGGACAGGCAGGAACGAGCAGTACTTC. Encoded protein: CASSSLKGTGRNEQYF.

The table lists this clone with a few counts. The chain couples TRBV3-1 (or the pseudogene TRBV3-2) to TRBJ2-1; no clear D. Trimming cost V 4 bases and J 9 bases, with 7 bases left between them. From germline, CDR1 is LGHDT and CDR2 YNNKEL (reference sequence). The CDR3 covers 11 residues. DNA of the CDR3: TGTGCCAGCAGCCGTCGGTCTGAGCAGTTCTTC. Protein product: CASSRRSEQFF.

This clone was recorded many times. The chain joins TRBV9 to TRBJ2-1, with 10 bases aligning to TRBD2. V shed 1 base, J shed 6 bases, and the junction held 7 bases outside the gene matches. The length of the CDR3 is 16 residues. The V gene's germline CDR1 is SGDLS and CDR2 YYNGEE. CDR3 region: CASSVTPTSGVNEQFF. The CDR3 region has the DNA TGTGCCAGCAGCGTAACCCCTACTAGCGGGGTCAATGAGCAGTTCTTC. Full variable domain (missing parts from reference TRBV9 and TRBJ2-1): DSGVTQTPKHLITATGQRVTLRCSPRSGDLSVYWYQQSLDQGLQFLIQYYNGEERAKGNILERFSAQQFPDLHSELNLSSLELGDSALYFCASSVTPTSGVNEQFFGPGTRLTVL.

The CDR3, as DNA: TGTGCCAGCAGCCCTCTAGCCCGGGAGGATACGCAGTATTTT. Translated: CASSPLAREDTQYF. J is TRBJ2-3 and V is TRBV7-2, with D possibly TRBD2 on 6 matching bases. The length of the CDR3 is 14 residues. With 5 bases removed from V and 6 bases from J, the gap between germline ends came to 15 bases. The germline gives CDR1 SGHTA, CDR2 FQGNSA.

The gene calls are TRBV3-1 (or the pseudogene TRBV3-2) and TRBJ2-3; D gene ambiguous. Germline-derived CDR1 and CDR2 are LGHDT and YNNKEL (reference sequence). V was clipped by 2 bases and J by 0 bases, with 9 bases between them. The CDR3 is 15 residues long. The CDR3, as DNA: TGTGCCAGCAGCCAACAACTGACTAGCACAGATACGCAGTATTTT. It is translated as CASSQQLTSTDTQYF.